The clone carrying this T cell receptor (beta chain) showed up many times. The record originates from a study of neurological immune-mediated disorders. The V end lost 5 bases, the J end lost 5 bases, and 15 bases lay between the germline ends. There are 15 residues in the CDR3. Germline V gives CDR1 MNHNS, CDR2 SASEGT. Unsorted libraries were generated from 2 million PBMCs held at -80 degrees C. TCRdb re-analysed the 5' RACE reads in MiXCR, keeping a single row per CDR3 protein. The sample lists 65,000 to 90,000 distinct CDR3 sequences, 10% occurring once. The chain combines TRBV6-1 with TRBJ2-2, with D hard to call. This TCR derives from a man aged 35 to 55 in good health. The sequenced sample was PBMCs. DNA of the CDR3: TGTGCCAGCAGTTCCAATTTTTTGGGGACCGGGGAGCTGTTTTTT. Translation gives CASSSNFLGTGELFF.